The 22 T cell receptor beta chains below all came from one sample that was sequenced in a study of regulatory T cells in long-lasting Graves disease. To make TCR beta libraries, researchers used iRepertoire HTBI primers and Arm-PCR of CDR3 regions. MiXCR, applied by TCRdb to the multiplex PCR reads, yields one record per CDR3 protein. The sample contains hundreds of thousands of distinct CDR3 sequences, roughly 15% of which appear only once. Time point given: newly diagnosed GD, antithyroid drugs for less than 3 months. Generation of the TCR library employed RNA extracted from PBMCs. The same data also contributed to another study, on T cells in Graves' hyperthyroidism and ophthalmopathy.

This specimen consisted of peripheral blood mononuclear cells (PBMCs), obtained at new diagnosis, from a patient treated with antithyroid drugs. Receptors originate from a man between 18 and 29 years old with Graves disease.

This clonotype was seen a few times. J is TRBJ2-7 and V is TRBV7-9, with 7 bases fitting TRBD1. Germline CDR1 SEHNR, CDR2 FQNEAQ (reference sequence). V shed 5 bases and J 2 bases; nucleotides not matched to a gene: 6. The CDR3 is made up of 14 amino acids. The CDR3 spells CASSIGTVAYEQYF. In DNA, the CDR3 is TGTGCCAGCAGCATCGGGACAGTGGCCTACGAGCAGTACTTC.

This clonotype was counted only a few times. This chain connects TRBV10-3 to TRBJ2-2, with 7 bases identical to TRBD1. This CDR3 region has 14 residues. J lost 0 bases, V lost 11 bases, and 6 bases had no gene match. Germline V CDR1 and CDR2: ENHRY, SYGVKD. CDR3 sequence reads: CAVTGTANTGELFF. Written as DNA, the CDR3 is TGTGCCGTTACCGGGACAGCGAACACCGGGGAGCTGTTTTTT.

Ten or more counts support this clonotype. The V call is TRBV3-1, the J call TRBJ2-7; 7 bases line up with TRBD2. This CDR3 has 15 residues. The V and J ends lost 4 bases and 0 bases, in that order; junction bases with no gene match: 6. Germline values: CDR1 LGHDT, CDR2 YNNKEL (reference sequence). CDR3 in amino acids: CASSLGTTPSYEQYF. CDR3 nucleotides: TGTGCCAGCAGCCTTGGGACTACCCCCTCCTACGAGCAGTACTTC.

The chain uses TRBV13 and TRBJ2-5, with D maybe TRBD2 (6 bases). From germline, CDR1 is PRHDT and CDR2 FYEKMQ (reference sequence). This CDR3 is 15 amino acids long. The V end lost 5 bases, the J end lost 4 bases, and 17 bases lay between the germline ends. The CDR3 nucleotides are TGTGCCAGCAGCCCTCGCGGAAGGAGGGGAGAGACCCAGTACTTC. It is translated as CASSPRGRRGETQYF.

The table lists this clonotype with a few counts. The chain recombines TRBV4-1 with TRBJ2-7; 8 bases line up with TRBD2. The CDR3 contains 15 residues. The germline V gene encodes CDR1 MGHRA and CDR2 YSYEKL. Trimming took 4 bases from V and 4 from J; bases not matched to a gene: 9. CDR3 region: CASSLRSGSWYEQYF. CDR3 bases: TGCGCCAGCAGCCTACGGAGCGGGAGTTGGTACGAGCAGTACTTC.

The rearrangement links TRBV4-2 to TRBJ1-1; 7 nucleotides match TRBD1. V shed 1 base, J shed 1 base, and the junction held 6 bases outside the gene matches. CDR1 and CDR2 (germline): LGHNA, YNFKEQ. The CDR3 is 16 amino acids. The CDR3 DNA follows: TGTGCCAGCAGCCAAGCAGACAGGGTAGGGAACACTGAAGCTTTCTTT. Protein product: CASSQADRVGNTEAFF.

This chain links TRBV2 with TRBJ1-5; no clear D gene. The CDR3 consists of 15 residues. CDR1 is SNHLY and CDR2 is FYNNEI in the germline V gene. V shed 6 bases and J shed 6 bases, with 18 bases lying between them. CDR3 protein: CASSGGRRDIQPQHF. DNA for the CDR3: TGTGCCAGCAGCGGTGGCAGAAGAGACATTCAGCCCCAGCATTTT.

This clonotype was seen at least ten times. The rearrangement uses TRBV18 and TRBJ1-5; D is unresolved. V was clipped by 5 bases and J by 0 bases, with 11 bases between them. This CDR3 spans 15 amino acids. Germline lookup yields CDR1 KGHSH and CDR2 LQKENI. The CDR3 reads CASSAQAYSNQPQHF. In DNA form, the CDR3 reads TGTGCCAGCTCAGCGCAGGCCTATAGCAATCAGCCCCAGCATTTT.

This clonotype came up a few times. The chain links TRBV7-2 to TRBJ2-6, with a weak D call TRBD2 (6 bases). V dropped 5 bases and J dropped 6 bases, with 14 bases sitting between them. There are 15 residues in the CDR3. Germline V gene lookup returns CDR1 SGHTA and CDR2 FQGNSA. CDR3 sequence: CASSHRGVEANVLTF. In DNA form, the CDR3 reads TGTGCCAGCAGCCATCGCGGGGTAGAGGCCAACGTCCTGACTTTC. Full variable domain (missing parts from reference TRBV7-2 and TRBJ2-6): GAGVSQSPSNKVTEKGKDVELRCDPISGHTALYWYRQSLGQGLEFLIYFQGNSAPDKSGLPSDRFSAERTGGSVSTLTIQRTQQEDSAVYLCASSHRGVEANVLTFGAGSRLTVL.

A few counts support this clonotype. The chain employs TRBV5-6 and TRBJ2-5; 9 bases are shared with TRBD2. The CDR3 contains 16 residues. CDR1 and CDR2 (germline): SGHDT, YYEEEE. V trimming: 1 base; J trimming: 3 bases; junction bases outside the gene matches: 7. The CDR3 region has the DNA TGTGCCAGCAGCTTGAGCGGGAGGAGGTGGGAAGAGACCCAGTACTTC. Protein product: CASSLSGRRWEETQYF.

The chain couples TRBV29-1 to TRBJ1-5, with no clear D. The CDR3 contains 13 residues. Germline V lookup: CDR1 SQVTM, CDR2 ANQGSEA. V was shortened by 4 bases and J by 2 bases, with 9 bases between the two germline ends. In DNA, the CDR3 is TGCAGCGTTGTCAATCAGCGCAATCAGCCCCAGCATTTT. It encodes CSVVNQRNQPQHF. The entire variable domain, with the rest obtained from reference TRBV29-1 and TRBJ1-5, is as follows: SAVISQKPSRDICQRGTSLTIQCQVDSQVTMMFWYRQQPGQSLTLIATANQGSEATYESGFVIDKFPISRPNLTFSTLTVSNMSPEDSSIYLCSVVNQRNQPQHFGDGTRLSIL.

This rearrangement joins TRBV9 to TRBJ1-3; TRBD1 is a possible D gene (5 bases). The CDR3 length is 17 residues. In germline, CDR1 is SGDLS, CDR2 YYNGEE. The ends were cut back, 0 bases at V and 2 bases at J, with 15 bases in the middle. The CDR3 DNA reads as TGTGCCAGCAGCGTAGAAGAAGACAGAAGGGCTGGAAACACCATATATTTT. Translation: CASSVEEDRRAGNTIYF.

This clonotype was found many times. The J gene is TRBJ2-3, the V gene TRBV20-1, with a possible D match to TRBD2 (6 bases). CDR1 DFQATT and CDR2 SNEGSKA come from the germline V gene (reference sequence). The V gene lost 1 base and the J gene lost 6 bases, with 26 bases spanning the gap. The CDR3 is made up of 18 amino acids. The CDR3 sequence: CSARASFRGGIAADTQYF. CDR3 nucleotides: TGCAGTGCTAGAGCCTCCTTCCGAGGCGGGATCGCGGCCGATACGCAGTATTTT.

This clonotype was seen a handful of times. The chain links TRBV11-2 to TRBJ1-5; D gene ambiguous. The CDR3 loop spans 17 amino acids. Germline values: CDR1 SGHAT, CDR2 FQNNGV. With 1 base removed from V and 2 bases from J, the gap between germline ends came to 15 bases. In DNA, the CDR3 is TGTGCCAGCAGCTTAGTAGCGACCCGCGAGGGCAATCAGCCCCAGCATTTT. This encodes CASSLVATREGNQPQHF.

The chain uses TRBV5-1 and TRBJ2-2; 8 bases align to TRBD2. V trimming: 5 bases; J trimming: 3 bases; junction bases outside the gene matches: 3. Germline-derived CDR1 and CDR2 are SGHRS and YFSETQ. The CDR3 consists of 14 residues. The CDR3 loop is CASRTSGYTGELFF. CDR3 DNA: TGCGCCAGCAGAACTAGCGGATACACCGGGGAGCTGTTTTTT.

This clonotype was recorded many times. V and J are TRBV27 and TRBJ2-2; D gene unclear. The V gene lost 2 bases and the J gene lost 4 bases, with 17 bases spanning the gap. CDR1 and CDR2 from the germline V gene are MNHEY and SMNVEV (reference sequence). The CDR3 has 17 amino acids. DNA of the CDR3: TGTGCCAGCAGTTTAGTGGGCTCTTCGTGGGGCACCGGGGAGCTGTTTTTT. Residues: CASSLVGSSWGTGELFF.

In this sample, this clonotype turned up a few times. At one boundary the junction diverges from the germline segment, which might be a read error. This chain uses TRBV15 with TRBJ1-4; 9 positions match TRBD1. Looked up from germline, CDR1 is LNHNV and CDR2 is YYDKDF (reference sequence). The CDR3 runs 14 residues. Written as DNA, the CDR3 is TGTGCCACCGCCCAAGACAGGGGGGGAGAAAGACTGTTTTTT. It is translated as CATAQDRGGERLFF.

The rearrangement links TRBV12-3 or TRBV12-4 to TRBJ2-7, with 9 bases lining up with TRBD1. The V segment lost 5 bases and the J segment 2 bases; nucleotides outside the gene matches: 7. This CDR3 comprises 15 residues. This chain's CDR3 is CASSDSGTGTYEQYF. The DNA for the CDR3 is TGTGCCAGCAGTGATTCCGGGACAGGGACCTACGAGCAGTACTTC.

This clonotype was counted many times. V and J are TRBV11-2 and TRBJ2-3, with TRBD1 as a possible D gene (6 bases). This CDR3 spans 15 amino acids. Germline V gene lookup returns CDR1 SGHAT and CDR2 FQNNGV. V lost 3 bases to trimming and J lost 2 bases, with 12 bases between them. The CDR3 sequence is CASSLGAGLTDTQYF. The CDR3 bases are TGTGCCAGCAGCTTGGGGGCAGGACTCACAGATACGCAGTATTTT.

There are many counts of this clonotype. V is TRBV7-9 and J is TRBJ2-7, with 10 bases aligning to TRBD2. This CDR3 is 16 amino acids long. Trimming cost V 5 bases and J 2 bases; bases outside gene matches: 9. From germline, CDR1 is SEHNR and CDR2 FQNEAQ (reference sequence). CDR3 nucleotides: TGTGCCAGCAGCCCAATAGGGACTAGCGCAACCTACGAGCAGTACTTC. Encoded protein: CASSPIGTSATYEQYF.

This clonotype has at least ten counts. A junction end diverges from the germline sequence, so it may reflect a read error. CDR3 nucleotides: TGTGCCAGCAGTGAATCTGCGAGCTATACTGACGCTTTCTTT. Protein product: CASSESASYTDAFF. This rearrangement joins TRBV6-1 to TRBJ1-1; D unresolved. The CDR3 totals 14 residues. Germline V gene sequence: CDR1 MNHNS, CDR2 SASEGT.

The chain recombines TRBV20-1 with TRBJ2-7; TRBD1 matches 9 bases. The CDR3 is made up of 16 amino acids. The germline V gene has CDR1 DFQATT and CDR2 SNEGSKA (reference sequence). Losses at the gene ends were 1 base for V and 5 bases for J; bases not matched to a gene: 12. CDR3 bases: TGCAGTGCTAGAGCGATACAGGGGGCTAGGGCAAACGAGCAGTACTTC. This codes for CSARAIQGARANEQYF.